This paragraph covers one T cell receptor (beta chain) sequence. These data belong to a study of blood T cell repertoires in COVID-19. Study context: Sites across the United States, Italy and Spain contributed samples from acute and convalescent COVID-19. T cells, B-cell-depleted T cells, or PBMCs provided the cDNA or gDNA that served as material.

Germline values: CDR1 SNHLY, CDR2 FYNNEI. The CDR3 has 15 residues. Losses at the gene ends were 8 bases for V and 2 bases for J; bases not matched to a gene: 9. Per the original methods: Amplification with reference gene primers provided the estimates of nucleated cell counts. The data were produced by immunoSEQ multiplex PCR, yet TCRdb's version contains in-frame clones alone and is incomplete. V and J calls and clone size are copied from that table; D and trimming were computed from the DNA. The table shows approximately 79,000 clones, with approximately 80% occurring only once. Enrollment of patients from Seattle took place during active infection, with longitudinal follow-up.

This chain uses TRBV2 with TRBJ2-5, with 9 bases aligning to TRBD1. This receptor was identified in a man aged 45-65 years with COVID-19, enrolled during active disease. Sequencing used peripheral blood. Here the CDR3 reads CASRGTGTKQETQYF. CDR3 nucleotides: TGTGCCAGCCGGGGGACAGGGACTAAGCAAGAGACCCAGTACTTC.